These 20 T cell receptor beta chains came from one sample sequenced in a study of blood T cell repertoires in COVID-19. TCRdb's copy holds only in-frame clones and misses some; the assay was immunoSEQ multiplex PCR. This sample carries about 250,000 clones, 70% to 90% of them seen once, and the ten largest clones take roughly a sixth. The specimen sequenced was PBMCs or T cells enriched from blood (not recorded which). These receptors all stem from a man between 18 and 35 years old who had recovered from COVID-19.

The CDR3 sequence: CASSAPRGTYNEQFF. The CDR3 bases are TGCGCCAGCAGCGCGCCTAGAGGTACCTACAATGAGCAGTTCTTC. This chain connects TRBV5-1 to TRBJ2-1; D is unresolved. This CDR3 has 15 residues. The V end was cut by 4 bases, the J end by 2 bases, with 13 bases between. Germline-derived CDR1 and CDR2 are SGHRS and YFSETQ.

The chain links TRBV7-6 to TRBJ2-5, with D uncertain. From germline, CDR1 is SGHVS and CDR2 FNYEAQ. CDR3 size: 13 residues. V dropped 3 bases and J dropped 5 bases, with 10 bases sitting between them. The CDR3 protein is CASSFPGRETQYF. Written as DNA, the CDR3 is TGTGCCAGCAGCTTTCCCGGTCGGGAGACCCAGTACTTC.

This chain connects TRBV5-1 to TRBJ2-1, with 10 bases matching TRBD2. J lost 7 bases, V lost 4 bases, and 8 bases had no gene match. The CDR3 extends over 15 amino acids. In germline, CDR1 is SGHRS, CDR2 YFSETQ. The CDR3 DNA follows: TGCGCCAGCAGCCCCGGGACTAGCGCCATAAATGAGCAGTTCTTC. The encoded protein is CASSPGTSAINEQFF.

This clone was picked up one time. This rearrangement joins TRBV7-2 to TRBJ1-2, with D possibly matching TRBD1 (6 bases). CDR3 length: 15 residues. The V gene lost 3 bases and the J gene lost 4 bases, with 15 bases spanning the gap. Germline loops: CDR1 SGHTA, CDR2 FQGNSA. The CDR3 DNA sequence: TGTGCCAGCAGCTTCGACAGGTCCGAGGTCTATGGCTACACCTTC. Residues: CASSFDRSEVYGYTF.

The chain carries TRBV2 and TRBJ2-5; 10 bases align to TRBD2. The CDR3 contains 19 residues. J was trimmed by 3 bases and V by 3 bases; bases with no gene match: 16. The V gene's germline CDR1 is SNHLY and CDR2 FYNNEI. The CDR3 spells CASSDIETSGLPPKETQYF. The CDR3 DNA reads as TGTGCCAGCAGTGATATTGAGACTAGCGGGTTACCGCCCAAAGAGACCCAGTACTTC.

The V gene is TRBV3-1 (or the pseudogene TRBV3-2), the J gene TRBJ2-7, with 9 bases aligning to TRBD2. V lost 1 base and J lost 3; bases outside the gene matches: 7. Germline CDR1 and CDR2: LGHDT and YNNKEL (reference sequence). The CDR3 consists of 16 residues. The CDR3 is CASSQGLAGAGYEQYF. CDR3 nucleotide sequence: TGTGCCAGCAGCCAAGGTTTAGCGGGAGCCGGCTACGAGCAGTACTTC.

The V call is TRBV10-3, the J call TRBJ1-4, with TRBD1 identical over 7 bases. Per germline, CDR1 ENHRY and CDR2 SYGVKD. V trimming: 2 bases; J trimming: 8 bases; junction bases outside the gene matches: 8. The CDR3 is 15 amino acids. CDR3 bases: TGTGCCATCAGTGAGGACTCAGGGGGGAGGGAAAAACTGTTTTTT. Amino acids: CAISEDSGGREKLFF.

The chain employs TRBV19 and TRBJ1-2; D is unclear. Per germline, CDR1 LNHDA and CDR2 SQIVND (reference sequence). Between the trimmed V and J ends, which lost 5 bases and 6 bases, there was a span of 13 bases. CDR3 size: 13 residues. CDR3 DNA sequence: TGTGCCAGTAGTGATCCGGGGATGGATGGCTACACCTTC. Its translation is CASSDPGMDGYTF.

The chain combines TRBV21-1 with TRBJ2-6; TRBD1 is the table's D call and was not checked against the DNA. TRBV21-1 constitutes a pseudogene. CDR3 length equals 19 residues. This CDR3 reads CASSKAWTGPLAGANVLTF. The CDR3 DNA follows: TGTGCCAGCAGCAAAGCGTGGACAGGGCCCCTAGCTGGGGCCAACGTCCTGACTTTC.

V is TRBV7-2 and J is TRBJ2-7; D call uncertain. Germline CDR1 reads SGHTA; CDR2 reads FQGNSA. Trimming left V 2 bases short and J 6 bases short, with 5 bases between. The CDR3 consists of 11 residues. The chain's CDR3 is CASSLIGEQYF. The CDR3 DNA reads TGTGCCAGCAGCTTAATCGGCGAGCAGTACTTC.

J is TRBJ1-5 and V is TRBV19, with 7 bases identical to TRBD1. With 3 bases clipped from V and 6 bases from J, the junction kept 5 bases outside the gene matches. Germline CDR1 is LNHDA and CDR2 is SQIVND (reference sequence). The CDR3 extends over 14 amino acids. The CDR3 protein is CASSIDRVTQPQHF. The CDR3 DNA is TGTGCCAGTAGTATCGACAGGGTAACTCAGCCCCAGCATTTT. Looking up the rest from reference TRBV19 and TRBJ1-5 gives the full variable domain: DGGITQSPKYLFRKEGQNVTLSCEQNLNHDAMYWYRQDPGQGLRLIYYSQIVNDFQKGDIAEGYSVSREKKESFPLTVTSAQKNPTAFYLCASSIDRVTQPQHFGDGTRLSIL.

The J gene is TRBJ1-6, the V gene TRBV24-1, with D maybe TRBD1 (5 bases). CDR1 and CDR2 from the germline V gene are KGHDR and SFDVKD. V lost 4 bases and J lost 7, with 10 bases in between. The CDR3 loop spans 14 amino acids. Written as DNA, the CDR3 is TGTGCCACCAGTGAGGCAGGGCGGAATTCACCCCTCCACTTT. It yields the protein CATSEAGRNSPLHF.

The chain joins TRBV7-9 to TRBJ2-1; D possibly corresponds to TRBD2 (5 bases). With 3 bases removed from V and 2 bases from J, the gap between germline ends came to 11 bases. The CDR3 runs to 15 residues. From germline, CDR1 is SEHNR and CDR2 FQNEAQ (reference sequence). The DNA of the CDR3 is TGTGCCAGCAGCTTCAAAGCGGAAGCCTACAATGAGCAGTTCTTC. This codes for CASSFKAEAYNEQFF.

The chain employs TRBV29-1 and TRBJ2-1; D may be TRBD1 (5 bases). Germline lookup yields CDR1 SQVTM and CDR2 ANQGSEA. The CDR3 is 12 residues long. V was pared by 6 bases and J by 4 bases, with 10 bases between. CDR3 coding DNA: TGCAGCGTCCTAAAGGGGTACAATGAGCAGTTCTTC. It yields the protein CSVLKGYNEQFF.

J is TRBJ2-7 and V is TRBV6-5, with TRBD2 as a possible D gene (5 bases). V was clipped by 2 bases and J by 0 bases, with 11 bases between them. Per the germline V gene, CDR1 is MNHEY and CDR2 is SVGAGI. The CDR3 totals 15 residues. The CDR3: CASSYVAGVSYEQYF. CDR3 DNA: TGTGCCAGCAGTTACGTAGCCGGGGTCTCCTACGAGCAGTACTTC.

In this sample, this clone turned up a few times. The CDR3 sequence: CASSESGQYRPDTQYF. For the CDR3, the DNA is TGCGCCAGCAGCGAGTCGGGACAGTATCGTCCGGATACGCAGTATTTT. This chain uses TRBV5-1 with TRBJ2-3; TRBD1 aligns across 7 bases. With 4 bases clipped from V and 6 bases from J, the junction kept 14 bases outside the gene matches. CDR1 SGHRS and CDR2 YFSETQ come from the germline V gene. CDR3 size: 16 residues.

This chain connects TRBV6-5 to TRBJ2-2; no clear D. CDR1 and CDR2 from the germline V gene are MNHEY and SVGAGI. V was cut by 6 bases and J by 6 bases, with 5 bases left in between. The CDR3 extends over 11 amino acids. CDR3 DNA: TGTGCCAGCAGGGAGCCCGGGGAGCTGTTTTTT. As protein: CASREPGELFF.

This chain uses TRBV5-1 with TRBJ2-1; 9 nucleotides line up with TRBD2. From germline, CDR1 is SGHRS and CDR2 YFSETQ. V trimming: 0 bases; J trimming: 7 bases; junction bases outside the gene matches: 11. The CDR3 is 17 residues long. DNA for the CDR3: TGCGCCAGCAGCTTGGACCCTTTTGGCCTAGCGGGAAATGAGCAGTTCTTC. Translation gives CASSLDPFGLAGNEQFF.

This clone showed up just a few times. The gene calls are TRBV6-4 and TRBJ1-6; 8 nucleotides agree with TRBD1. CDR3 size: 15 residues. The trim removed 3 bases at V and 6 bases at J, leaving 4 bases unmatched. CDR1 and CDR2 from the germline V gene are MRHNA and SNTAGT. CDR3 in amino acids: CASSETTGVNSPLHF. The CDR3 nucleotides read TGTGCCAGCAGTGAGACGACAGGGGTTAATTCACCCCTCCACTTT.

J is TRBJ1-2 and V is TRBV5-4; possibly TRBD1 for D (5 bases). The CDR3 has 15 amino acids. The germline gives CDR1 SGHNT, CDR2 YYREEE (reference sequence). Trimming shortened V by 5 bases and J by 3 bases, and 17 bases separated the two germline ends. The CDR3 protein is CASREGTVEDYGYTF. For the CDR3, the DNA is TGTGCCAGCAGAGAGGGGACTGTTGAGGACTATGGCTACACCTTC.